The subject of this entry is one TCR beta chain. CDR3 size: 17 residues. With 2 bases clipped from V and 4 bases from J, the junction kept 9 bases outside the gene matches. Germline CDR1 and CDR2: MNHEY and SVGEGT. This sample is drawn from a study of CD8 T cells in Susac syndrome. RNA was extracted with the RNeasy kit, and a quantity of 0.5 to 1 ug was reverse transcribed using random hexamers. Coverage of TCR beta CDR3 amplification by immunoSEQ multiplex PCR extended to 54 Vbeta and 13 Jbeta. From the immunoSEQ multiplex PCR reads, TCRdb called clonotypes with MiXCR, one entry per CDR3 protein. The sample comprises 120,000 or so distinct CDR3 sequences, nearly 96% of which are singletons, and approximately 0.15% rests with the top ten.

This TCR came from a human donor with Susac syndrome. The specimen sequenced was CD4+ T cells from PBMCs. The genes are TRBV6-2 or TRBV6-3 and TRBJ2-1; 9 nucleotides align to TRBD1. CDR3 sequence reads: CASSYPGTGMLYNEQFF. The CDR3 region has the DNA TGTGCCAGCAGTTACCCAGGGACAGGGATGTTGTACAATGAGCAGTTCTTC.